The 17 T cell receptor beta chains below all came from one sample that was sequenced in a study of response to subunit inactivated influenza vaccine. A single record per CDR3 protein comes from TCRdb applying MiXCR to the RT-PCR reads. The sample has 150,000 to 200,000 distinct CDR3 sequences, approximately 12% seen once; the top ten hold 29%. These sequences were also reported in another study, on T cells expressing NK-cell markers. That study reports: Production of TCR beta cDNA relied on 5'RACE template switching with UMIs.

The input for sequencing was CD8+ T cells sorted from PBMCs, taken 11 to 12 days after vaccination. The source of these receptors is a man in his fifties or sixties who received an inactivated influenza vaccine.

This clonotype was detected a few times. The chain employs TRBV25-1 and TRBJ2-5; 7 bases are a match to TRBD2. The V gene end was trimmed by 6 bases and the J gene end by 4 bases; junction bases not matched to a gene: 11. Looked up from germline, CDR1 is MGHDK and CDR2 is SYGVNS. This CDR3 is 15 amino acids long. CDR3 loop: CASRGGMGSRETQYF. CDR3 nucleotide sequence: TGTGCCAGCAGGGGGGGGATGGGGTCCCGAGAGACCCAGTACTTC. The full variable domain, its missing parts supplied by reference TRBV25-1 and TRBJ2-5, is EADIYQTPRYLVIGTGKKITLECSQTMGHDKMYWYQQDPGMELHLIHYSYGVNSTEKGDLSSESTVSRIRTEHFPLTLESARPSHTSQYLCASRGGMGSRETQYFGPGTRLLVL.

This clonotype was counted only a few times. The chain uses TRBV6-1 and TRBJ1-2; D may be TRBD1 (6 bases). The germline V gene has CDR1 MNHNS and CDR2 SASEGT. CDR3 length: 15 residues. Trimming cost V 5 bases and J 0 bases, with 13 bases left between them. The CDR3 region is CASSHAGGTNYGYTF. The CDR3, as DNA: TGTGCCAGCAGTCATGCCGGGGGCACTAACTATGGCTACACCTTC.

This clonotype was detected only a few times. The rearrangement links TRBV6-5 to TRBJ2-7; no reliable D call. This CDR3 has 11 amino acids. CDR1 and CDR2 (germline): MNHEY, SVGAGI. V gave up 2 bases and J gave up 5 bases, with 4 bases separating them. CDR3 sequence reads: CASSYAHEQYF. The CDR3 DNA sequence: TGTGCCAGCAGTTACGCGCACGAGCAGTACTTC.

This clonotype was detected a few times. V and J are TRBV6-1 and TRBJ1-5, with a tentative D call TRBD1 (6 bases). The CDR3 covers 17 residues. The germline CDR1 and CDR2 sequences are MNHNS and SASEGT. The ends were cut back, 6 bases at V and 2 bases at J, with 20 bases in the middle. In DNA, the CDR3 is TGTGCCAGCAGCCTCGAGGGACAAGGGGTTGGCAATCAGCCCCAGCATTTT. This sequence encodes CASSLEGQGVGNQPQHF.

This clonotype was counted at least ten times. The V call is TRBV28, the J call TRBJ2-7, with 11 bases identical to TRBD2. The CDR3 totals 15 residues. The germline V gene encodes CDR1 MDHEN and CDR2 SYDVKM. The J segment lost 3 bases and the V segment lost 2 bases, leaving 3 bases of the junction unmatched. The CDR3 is CASSLILAGGYEQYF. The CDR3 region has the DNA TGTGCCAGCAGTTTAATCCTAGCGGGAGGCTACGAGCAGTACTTC.

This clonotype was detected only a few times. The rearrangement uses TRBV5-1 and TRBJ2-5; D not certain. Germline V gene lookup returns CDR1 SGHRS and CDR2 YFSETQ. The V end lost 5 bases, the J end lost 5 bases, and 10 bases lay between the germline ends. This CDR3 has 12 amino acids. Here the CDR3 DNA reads TGCGCCAGCAGACCGCTCGGGGAGACCCAGTACTTC. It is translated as CASRPLGETQYF.

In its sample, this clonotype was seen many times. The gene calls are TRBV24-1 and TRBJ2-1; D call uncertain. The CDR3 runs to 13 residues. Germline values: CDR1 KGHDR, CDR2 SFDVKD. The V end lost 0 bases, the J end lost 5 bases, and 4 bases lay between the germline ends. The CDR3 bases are TGTGCCACCAGTGATTTGTGGAACAATGAGCAGTTCTTC. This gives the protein CATSDLWNNEQFF.

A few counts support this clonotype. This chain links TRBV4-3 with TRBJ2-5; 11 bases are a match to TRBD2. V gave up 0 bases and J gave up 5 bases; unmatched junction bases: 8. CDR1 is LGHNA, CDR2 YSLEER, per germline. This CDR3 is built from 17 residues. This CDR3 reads CASSQEIAGGHSETQYF. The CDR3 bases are TGCGCCAGCAGCCAAGAGATAGCGGGAGGGCATAGTGAGACCCAGTACTTC.

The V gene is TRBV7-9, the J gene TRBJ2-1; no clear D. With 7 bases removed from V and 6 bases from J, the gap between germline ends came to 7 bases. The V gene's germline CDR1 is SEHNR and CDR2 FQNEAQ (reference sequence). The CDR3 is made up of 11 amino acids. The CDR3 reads CASIVGNEQFF. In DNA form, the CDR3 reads TGTGCCAGCATAGTCGGCAATGAGCAGTTCTTC.

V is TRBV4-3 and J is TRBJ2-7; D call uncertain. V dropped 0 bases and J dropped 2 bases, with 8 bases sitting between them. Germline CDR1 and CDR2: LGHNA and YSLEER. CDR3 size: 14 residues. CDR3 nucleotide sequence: TGCGCCAGCAGCCAAGATCAGGAAACCTACGAGCAGTACTTC. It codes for CASSQDQETYEQYF.

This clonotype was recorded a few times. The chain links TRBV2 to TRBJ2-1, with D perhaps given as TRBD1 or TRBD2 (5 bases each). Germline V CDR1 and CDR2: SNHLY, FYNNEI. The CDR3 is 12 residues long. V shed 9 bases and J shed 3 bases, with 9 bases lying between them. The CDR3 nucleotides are TGTGCCAGTCGGGACGGCTACAATGAGCAGTTCTTC. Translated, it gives CASRDGYNEQFF.

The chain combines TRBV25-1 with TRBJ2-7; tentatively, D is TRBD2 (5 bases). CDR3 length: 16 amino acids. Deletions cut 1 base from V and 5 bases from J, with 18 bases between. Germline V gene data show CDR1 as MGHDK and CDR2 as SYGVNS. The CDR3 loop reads CASSEFLRGVTDEQYF. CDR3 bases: TGTGCCAGCAGTGAATTCCTACGGGGAGTAACCGACGAGCAGTACTTC.

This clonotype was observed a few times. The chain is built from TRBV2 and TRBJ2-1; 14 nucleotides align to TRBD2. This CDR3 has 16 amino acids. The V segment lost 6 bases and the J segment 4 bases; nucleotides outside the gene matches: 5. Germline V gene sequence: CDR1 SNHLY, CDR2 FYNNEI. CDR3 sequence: CASSDRTSGRYNEQFF. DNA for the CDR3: TGTGCCAGCAGCGACCGGACTAGCGGGAGGTACAATGAGCAGTTCTTC. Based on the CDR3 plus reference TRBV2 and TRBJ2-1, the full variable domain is EPEVTQTPSHQVTQMGQEVILRCVPISNHLYFYWYRQILGQKVEFLVSFYNNEISEKSEIFDDQFSVERPDGSNFTLKIRSTKLEDSAMYFCASSDRTSGRYNEQFFGPGTRLTVL.

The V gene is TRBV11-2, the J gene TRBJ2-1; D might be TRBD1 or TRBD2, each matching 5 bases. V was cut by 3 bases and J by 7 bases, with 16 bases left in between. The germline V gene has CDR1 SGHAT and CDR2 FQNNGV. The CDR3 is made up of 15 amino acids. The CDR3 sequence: CASSLRGEYFNEQFF. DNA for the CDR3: TGTGCCAGCAGCTTGAGGGGAGAGTACTTTAATGAGCAGTTCTTC.

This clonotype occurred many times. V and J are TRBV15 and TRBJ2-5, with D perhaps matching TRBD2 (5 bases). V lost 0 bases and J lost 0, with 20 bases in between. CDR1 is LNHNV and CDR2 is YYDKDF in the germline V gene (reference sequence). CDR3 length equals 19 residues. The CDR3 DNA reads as TGTGCCACCAGCAGAGATCCCGGGATTAGCCTAACGTACCAAGAGACCCAGTACTTC. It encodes CATSRDPGISLTYQETQYF.

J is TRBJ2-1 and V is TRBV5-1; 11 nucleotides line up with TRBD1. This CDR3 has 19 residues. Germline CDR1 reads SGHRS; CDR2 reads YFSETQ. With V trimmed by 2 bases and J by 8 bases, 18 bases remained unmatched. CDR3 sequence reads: CASSFARTGGKIWIYEQFF. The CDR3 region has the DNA TGCGCCAGCAGCTTTGCTAGGACAGGGGGCAAGATATGGATTTATGAGCAGTTCTTC. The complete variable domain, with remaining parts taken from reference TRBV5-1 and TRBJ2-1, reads KAGVTQTPRYLIKTRGQQVTLSCSPISGHRSVSWYQQTPGQGLQFLFEYFSETQRNKGNFPGRFSGRQFSNSRSEMNVSTLELGDSALYLCASSFARTGGKIWIYEQFFGPGTRLTVL.

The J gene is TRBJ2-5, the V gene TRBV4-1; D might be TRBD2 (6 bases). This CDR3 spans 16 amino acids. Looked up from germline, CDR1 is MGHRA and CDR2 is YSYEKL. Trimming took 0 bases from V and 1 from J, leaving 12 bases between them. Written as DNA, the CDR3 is TGCGCCAGCAGCCAAGAGGCCCTAGCGACCCAAGAGACCCAGTACTTC. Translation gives CASSQEALATQETQYF.